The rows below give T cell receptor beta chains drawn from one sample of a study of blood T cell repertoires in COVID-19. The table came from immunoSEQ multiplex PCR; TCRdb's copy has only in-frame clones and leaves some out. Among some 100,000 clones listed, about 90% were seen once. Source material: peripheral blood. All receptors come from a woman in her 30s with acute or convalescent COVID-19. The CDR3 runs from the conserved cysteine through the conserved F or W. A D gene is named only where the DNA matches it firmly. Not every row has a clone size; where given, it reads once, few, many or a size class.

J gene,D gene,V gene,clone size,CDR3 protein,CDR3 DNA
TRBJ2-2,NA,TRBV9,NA,CASSVGRGSNTGELFF,TGTGCCAGCAGCGTAGGGCGCGGATCGAACACCGGGGAGCTGTTTTTT
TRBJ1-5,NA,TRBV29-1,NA,CSVADSSNQPQHF,TGCAGCGTTGCCGACAGTAGCAATCAGCCCCAGCATTTT
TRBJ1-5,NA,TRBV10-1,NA,CASSESVGGQPQHF,TGCGCCAGCAGTGAGTCGGTCGGGGGTCAGCCCCAGCATTTT
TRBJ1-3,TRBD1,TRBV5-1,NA,CASSPLWTGSGNTIYF,TGCGCCAGCAGCCCCCTTTGGACAGGGAGCGGAAACACCATATATTTT
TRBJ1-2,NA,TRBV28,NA,CASSPPPSYGYTF,TGTGCCAGCAGTCCCCCCCCTAGCTATGGCTACACCTTC
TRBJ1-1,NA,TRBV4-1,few,CASSQEPGRHTEAFF,TGCGCCAGCAGCCAAGAACCGGGGAGGCACACTGAAGCTTTCTTT
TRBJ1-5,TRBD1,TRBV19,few,CASRLWGRGQGNQPQHF,TGTGCCAGTAGACTTTGGGGCAGGGGGCAGGGCAATCAGCCCCAGCATTTT
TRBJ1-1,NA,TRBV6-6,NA,CASSYSGRGTEAFF,TGTGCCAGCAGTTACTCCGGACGCGGGACTGAAGCTTTCTTT
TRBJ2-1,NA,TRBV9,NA,CASSTTWTATTNNEQFF,TGTGCCAGCAGCACTACTTGGACAGCAACGACTAACAATGAGCAGTTCTTC
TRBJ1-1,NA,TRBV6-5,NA,CASIQNRNTEAFF,TGTGCCAGCATCCAAAATAGGAACACTGAAGCTTTCTTT
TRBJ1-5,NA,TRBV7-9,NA,CASSLGESQPQHF,TGTGCCAGCAGCTTAGGGGAGAGTCAGCCCCAGCATTTT
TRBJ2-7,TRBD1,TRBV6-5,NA,CASSRRTGAPYEQYF,TGTGCCAGCAGTCGTCGGACAGGGGCCCCCTACGAGCAGTACTTC
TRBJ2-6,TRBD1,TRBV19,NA,CASGRQGRSGANVLTF,TGTGCCAGTGGTCGACAGGGAAGGTCTGGGGCCAACGTCCTGACTTTC
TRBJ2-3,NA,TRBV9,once,CASSVGPDSDTQYF,TGTGCCAGCAGCGTAGGACCGGACTCAGATACGCAGTATTTT
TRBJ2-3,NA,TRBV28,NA,CASSLPVRDTQYF,TGTGCCAGCAGTTTACCCGTGCGGGATACGCAGTATTTT
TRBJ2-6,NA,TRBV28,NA,CASSAPISGANVLTF,TGTGCCAGCAGCGCTCCTATCTCTGGGGCCAACGTCCTGACTTTC
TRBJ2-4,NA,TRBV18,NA,CASSPRRDSYLQYF,TGTGCCAGCTCACCACGTCGGGACTCATACCTTCAGTACTTC
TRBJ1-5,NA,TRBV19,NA,CASSRGWGQPQHF,TGTGCCAGTAGTCGGGGGTGGGGTCAGCCCCAGCATTTT
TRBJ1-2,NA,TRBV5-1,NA,CASNTAFGGGNYGYTF,TGCGCCAGCAATACCGCTTTTGGTGGAGGAAACTATGGCTACACCTTC
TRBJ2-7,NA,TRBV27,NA,CASSIGLSYEQYF,TGTGCCAGCAGTATAGGACTTTCCTACGAGCAGTACTTC
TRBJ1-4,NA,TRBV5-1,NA,CASSSGVANEKLFF,TGCGCCAGCAGCTCAGGGGTAGCTAATGAAAAACTGTTTTTT
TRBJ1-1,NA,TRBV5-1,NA,CASSLESGNTEAFF,TGCGCCAGCAGCTTAGAATCAGGGAACACTGAAGCTTTCTTT
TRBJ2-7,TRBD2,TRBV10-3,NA,CAISRAGVSYEQYF,TGTGCCATCAGTCGGGCGGGGGTTTCCTACGAGCAGTACTTC